The entry below describes one T cell receptor (beta chain). This specimen comes from a study of OX40 agonist ivuxolimab in advanced cancers. Libraries were prepared by immunoSEQ multiplex PCR; TCRdb keeps only in-frame clonotypes and omits some of them. The data show about 67,000 clones, around 93% seen once. CDR3 size: 14 residues. Germline assignment: CDR1 SGHDN and CDR2 FVKESK. Trimming shortened V by 0 bases and J by 2 bases, and 8 bases separated the two germline ends. The chain links TRBV14 to TRBJ2-7, with D unresolved. This clonotype was sampled from an adult with an advanced solid tumor such as melanoma, head and neck, liver or kidney cancer. The sequenced sample was CD4+ or CD8+ T cells sorted from blood, obtained in a trial of the OX40 agonist ivuxolimab. The CDR3 is CASSQEYNTYEQYF. The CDR3 bases are TGTGCCAGCAGCCAAGAGTACAACACCTACGAGCAGTACTTC.